This TCR beta chain is from a study of cytomegalovirus exposure and HLA in healthy donors. PCR employed 60 Vbeta and 13 Jbeta primers. Profiling relied on immunoSEQ multiplex PCR, and the TCRdb table lists in-frame clones only, not all of them. The top ten hold about 2.4% of the sample, which has over 120,000 clones, roughly 74% seen once. V was trimmed by 3 bases and J by 3 bases, leaving 9 bases between them. The CDR3 length is 13 residues. Looked up from germline, CDR1 is SQVTM and CDR2 is ANQGSEA. A few counts support this clone. The TCR originated in a woman between 18 and 30 years old in good health and CMV-seropositive. Input material: PBMCs. The J gene is TRBJ1-3, the V gene TRBV29-1, with a possible D match to TRBD1 (6 bases). The CDR3 DNA follows: TGCAGCGTTGAGGCAGGGGTTGGAAACACCATATATTTT. Its translation is CSVEAGVGNTIYF.